The 32 T cell receptor beta chains below come from one sample, sequenced in a study of T cell responses to AZD1222 COVID-19 vaccine. The data were produced by immunoSEQ multiplex PCR, yet TCRdb's version contains in-frame clones alone and is incomplete. The table lists tens of thousands of clones, roughly 84% of them singletons, with around 19% in the top ten. The source material was peripheral blood, sampled on day 0 of AZD1222 vaccination. The receptors stem from an adult in good health.

The J gene is TRBJ2-2, the V gene TRBV19; D tentatively reads TRBD1 or TRBD2 (6 bases each). V was cut by 3 bases and J by 4 bases, with 9 bases left in between. This CDR3 has 14 residues. Germline V gene sequence: CDR1 LNHDA, CDR2 SQIVND (reference sequence). Written as DNA, the CDR3 is TGTGCCAGTAGTATTACGGGGGCCACCGGGGAGCTGTTTTTT. It translates to CASSITGATGELFF.

In DNA, the CDR3 is TGTGCCAGCAGGGGGACTAGCGGGACAGATACGCAGTATTTT. This codes for CASRGTSGTDTQYF. The chain recombines TRBV2 with TRBJ2-3, with TRBD2 identical over 12 bases. Germline CDR1 reads SNHLY; CDR2 reads FYNNEI. This CDR3 is built from 14 residues. The V segment lost 6 bases and the J segment 3 bases; nucleotides outside the gene matches: 1.

V and J are TRBV30 and TRBJ1-6, with a tentative D call TRBD1 (5 bases). V lost 0 bases, J lost 5 bases, and 11 bases lay in between. This CDR3 spans 15 amino acids. Germline-derived CDR1 and CDR2 are GTSNPN and SVGIG (reference sequence). CDR3 in DNA: TGTGCCTGGAGTGTAGGGGCAGCAAATAATTCACCCCTCCACTTT. As protein: CAWSVGAANNSPLHF.

The J gene is TRBJ2-7, the V gene TRBV4-1; D is tentatively TRBD1 or TRBD2 (6 bases each). In germline, CDR1 is MGHRA, CDR2 YSYEKL. The CDR3 is made up of 16 amino acids. The ends were cut back, 0 bases at V and 0 bases at J, with 12 bases in the middle. CDR3 DNA: TGCGCCAGCAGCCAAGATGGAGGGGGAGGCTCCTACGAGCAGTACTTC. Translating gives CASSQDGGGGSYEQYF.

V is TRBV28 and J is TRBJ2-1, with 7 bases that match TRBD2. Germline V CDR1 and CDR2: MDHEN, SYDVKM. V lost 7 bases, J lost 4 bases, and 7 bases stayed unmatched. The CDR3 is made up of 14 amino acids. The CDR3 loop is CASTLSGAYNEQFF. DNA for the CDR3: TGTGCCAGCACCTTAAGCGGGGCATACAATGAGCAGTTCTTC. Using reference TRBV28 and TRBJ2-1 for the parts outside the CDR3, the full variable domain is DVKVTQSSRYLVKRTGEKVFLECVQDMDHENMFWYRQDPGLGLRLIYFSYDVKMKEKGDIPEGYSVSREKKERFSLILESASTNQTSMYLCASTLSGAYNEQFFGPGTRLTVL.

The rearrangement links TRBV7-9 to TRBJ2-3; a possible D gene is TRBD2 (6 bases). The length of the CDR3 is 19 residues. The ends were cut back, 6 bases at V and 0 bases at J, with 25 bases in the middle. Germline CDR1 SEHNR, CDR2 FQNEAQ (reference sequence). The CDR3 sequence: CASRAPGRERQNSTDTQYF. CDR3 bases: TGTGCCAGCAGGGCCCCGGGTCGGGAGAGACAAAATAGCACAGATACGCAGTATTTT.

The V gene is TRBV5-6, the J gene TRBJ1-2, with D hard to call. The CDR3 totals 12 residues. V lost 1 base and J 7 bases, leaving 8 bases between the germline ends. Germline loops: CDR1 SGHDT, CDR2 YYEEEE. CDR3 coding DNA: TGTGCCAGCAGCTTGTCTACTTCTGGCTACACCTTC. Translated, it gives CASSLSTSGYTF.

This sequence joins TRBV10-3 and TRBJ2-1; TRBD2 matches 9 bases. V gave up 6 bases and J gave up 4 bases; unmatched junction bases: 7. Germline lookup yields CDR1 ENHRY and CDR2 SYGVKD. The CDR3 is 15 residues long. CDR3 sequence reads: CAIRGGSGSYNEQFF. In DNA form, the CDR3 reads TGTGCCATCAGGGGGGGTAGCGGGAGTTACAATGAGCAGTTCTTC.

The chain's CDR3 is CASSSPGLRNTIYF. The CDR3, as DNA: TGTGCCAGCAGTTCCCCGGGTTTGAGAAACACCATATATTTT. The rearrangement joins TRBV28 to TRBJ1-3, with D unclear. Germline-derived CDR1 and CDR2 are MDHEN and SYDVKM. This CDR3 has 14 residues. V dropped 4 bases and J dropped 5 bases, with 12 bases sitting between them.

The rearrangement uses TRBV15 and TRBJ2-1; 13 bases fit TRBD2. V was clipped by 5 bases and J by 10 bases; unmatched bases: 20. This CDR3 region has 19 residues. CDR1 is LNHNV and CDR2 is YYDKDF in the germline V gene (reference sequence). CDR3 loop: CATSSPDITSGRDSEEQFF. Here the CDR3 DNA reads TGTGCCACCAGCTCACCCGACATAACTAGCGGGAGGGACTCTGAGGAGCAGTTCTTC.

V usage is TRBV11-1 and J usage is TRBJ1-3; TRBD1 might be the D (5 bases). CDR1 SGHAT and CDR2 FQDESV come from the germline V gene (reference sequence). The CDR3 loop spans 14 amino acids. V gave up 10 bases and J gave up 4 bases, with 17 bases separating them. The CDR3 DNA is TGTGCCACGGCGGCGGGGCCGCAAGGAAACACCATATATTTT. As protein: CATAAGPQGNTIYF.

V gene TRBV11-2 combines with J gene TRBJ1-5; D is unresolved. The CDR3 runs 14 residues. CDR1 is SGHAT, CDR2 FQNNGV, per germline. The germline V and J ends were trimmed by 0 bases and 9 bases, with 12 bases remaining between them. DNA of the CDR3: TGTGCCAGCAGCTTAGATCCCGGAGAGTCGCCCCAGCATTTT. It translates to CASSLDPGESPQHF.

The rearrangement joins TRBV12-5 to TRBJ2-2, with D possibly matching TRBD2 (5 bases). The germline CDR1 and CDR2 sequences are LGHNT and FRNRAP. The length of the CDR3 is 12 residues. V was shortened by 6 bases and J by 5 bases, with 7 bases between the two germline ends. The chain's CDR3 is CASGRETGELFF. The CDR3 DNA sequence: TGTGCTAGTGGACGGGAAACCGGGGAGCTGTTTTTT.

The CDR3: CASLPGQGANGGEKLFF. CDR3 DNA sequence: TGTGCCAGTCTACCGGGACAGGGGGCAAATGGGGGTGAAAAACTGTTTTTT. J is TRBJ1-4 and V is TRBV19; 12 bases match TRBD1. The CDR3 runs 17 residues. CDR1 is LNHDA, CDR2 SQIVND, per germline (reference sequence). Unmatched junction bases numbered 14, after V lost 8 bases and J lost 7 bases.

This chain links TRBV7-2 with TRBJ2-7; a weak D match, TRBD1 (5 bases). This CDR3 has 13 residues. Trimming removed 1 base at V and 7 bases at J, with 11 bases between. From germline, CDR1 is SGHTA and CDR2 FQGNSA. The CDR3 region has the DNA TGTGCCAGCAGCTTAGGCAGGGTGCGGGAGCAGTACTTC. It is translated as CASSLGRVREQYF.

The genes are TRBV13 and TRBJ2-2; 8 bases line up with TRBD1. Germline CDR1 is PRHDT and CDR2 is FYEKMQ (reference sequence). V was pared by 5 bases and J by 3 bases, with 5 bases of the junction left unmatched. This CDR3 is built from 15 residues. This chain's CDR3 is CASSTKTGDTGELFF. The CDR3 DNA sequence: TGTGCCAGCAGCACGAAGACAGGGGACACCGGGGAGCTGTTTTTT.

The chain joins TRBV10-3 to TRBJ1-2, with D possibly matching TRBD1 (5 bases). From germline, CDR1 is ENHRY and CDR2 SYGVKD. The CDR3 contains 19 residues. V was cut by 5 bases and J by 2 bases, with 27 bases left in between. This chain's CDR3 is CAISYRDSTIVRLNYGYTF. As DNA, the CDR3 is TGTGCCATCAGTTACCGGGACTCGACTATAGTCCGTCTAAACTATGGCTACACCTTC.

The rearrangement links TRBV7-2 to TRBJ2-2; no reliable D call. V lost 1 base and J lost 5, with 8 bases in between. Germline CDR1 SGHTA, CDR2 FQGNSA. The CDR3 is 14 amino acids. The CDR3 region has the DNA TGTGCCAGCAGCTTAGGGCTGCCGACCGGGGAGCTGTTTTTT. As protein: CASSLGLPTGELFF.

The rearrangement uses TRBV6-6 and TRBJ1-2; weak D call: TRBD1 (6 bases). The V end was cut by 5 bases, the J end by 2 bases, with 30 bases between. The length of the CDR3 is 20 residues. Germline loops: CDR1 MNHNY, CDR2 SVGAGI (reference sequence). The CDR3 loop reads CASSPPAWGQGIKPNYGYTF. The CDR3 coding sequence is TGTGCCAGCAGTCCACCTGCTTGGGGGCAGGGCATAAAACCCAACTATGGCTACACCTTC.

This chain connects TRBV4-3 to TRBJ1-2, with TRBD1 matching 7 bases. The CDR3 has 16 residues. Trimming cost V 1 base and J 5 bases; bases outside gene matches: 10. CDR1 and CDR2 from the germline V gene are LGHNA and YSLEER. The CDR3 is CASSQAGQQATYGYTF. The CDR3 DNA reads as TGCGCCAGCAGCCAAGCGGGACAGCAAGCAACTTATGGCTACACCTTC.

The chain is built from TRBV7-2 and TRBJ1-1; TRBD1 is a possible D gene (5 bases). The ends were cut back, 5 bases at V and 2 bases at J, with 15 bases in the middle. The CDR3 covers 15 residues. CDR1 is SGHTA and CDR2 is FQGNSA in the germline V gene. CDR3 DNA sequence: TGTGCCAGCAGCCACTCGAGAGGGGCAAACACTGAAGCTTTCTTT. Translation: CASSHSRGANTEAFF.

This clone was seen once. The chain joins TRBV9 to TRBJ2-2; D unresolved. The CDR3 covers 13 residues. V lost 0 bases and J lost 8, with 8 bases in between. The germline gives CDR1 SGDLS, CDR2 YYNGEE. The CDR3 loop is CASSVDTAGELFF. The CDR3 region has the DNA TGTGCCAGCAGCGTAGACACAGCTGGGGAGCTGTTTTTT.

In this sample, this clone turned up once. This chain uses TRBV12-3 or TRBV12-4 with TRBJ1-4, with D hard to call. The CDR3 runs to 11 residues. V was pared by 10 bases and J by 1 base, with 4 bases between. The CDR3 sequence: CATLTNEKLFF. The DNA of the CDR3 is TGTGCCACCCTAACTAATGAAAAACTGTTTTTT.

This clone has a handful of counts. V gene TRBV2 combines with J gene TRBJ1-2; D unclear. The CDR3 spans 15 residues. CDR1 and CDR2 (germline): SNHLY, FYNNEI. The V gene lost 2 bases and the J gene lost 0 bases, with 10 bases spanning the gap. The CDR3 loop reads CASSELAYTNYGYTF. The CDR3 DNA sequence: TGTGCCAGCAGTGAATTGGCTTACACTAACTATGGCTACACCTTC.

The genes are TRBV5-1 and TRBJ1-5, with D tentatively TRBD1 (6 bases). This CDR3 contains 16 residues. V lost 4 bases and J 0 bases, leaving 14 bases between the germline ends. Germline assignment: CDR1 SGHRS and CDR2 YFSETQ. The CDR3 region is CASSLRGPYSNQPQHF. The CDR3, as DNA: TGCGCCAGCAGCCTGCGGGGGCCCTATAGCAATCAGCCCCAGCATTTT.

J is TRBJ1-4 and V is TRBV2, with D hard to call. Trimming took 1 base from V and 8 from J, leaving 14 bases between them. This CDR3 contains 15 residues. CDR1 and CDR2 (germline): SNHLY, FYNNEI. CDR3: CASSEEQRAGEKLFF. The CDR3 DNA reads TGTGCCAGCAGTGAAGAGCAGAGGGCCGGGGAAAAACTGTTTTTT.

For the CDR3, the DNA is TGTGCCACCAGTGATTTGCGGAGCACAGATACGCAGTATTTT. Translated: CATSDLRSTDTQYF. This sequence joins TRBV24-1 and TRBJ2-3; D is ambiguous. Trimming left V 0 bases short and J 0 bases short, with 3 bases between. Germline V lookup: CDR1 KGHDR, CDR2 SFDVKD. This CDR3 spans 14 amino acids.

The V call is TRBV24-1, the J call TRBJ2-3, with a possible D match to TRBD1 (5 bases). The CDR3 runs to 15 residues. Germline V CDR1 and CDR2: KGHDR, SFDVKD. Trimming removed 5 bases from V and 0 bases from J, with 11 bases in between. This chain's CDR3 is CATSATGSSTDTQYF. CDR3 nucleotides: TGTGCCACCAGTGCTACAGGTTCTAGCACAGATACGCAGTATTTT.

The count of this clone is one. The genes are TRBV25-1 and TRBJ1-2; D ambiguous. Germline assignment: CDR1 MGHDK and CDR2 SYGVNS. The CDR3 covers 15 residues. Trimming took 4 bases from V and 2 from J, leaving 14 bases between them. The CDR3 here is CASSGVGYGNYGYTF. Here the CDR3 DNA reads TGTGCCAGCAGTGGGGTGGGATATGGAAACTATGGCTACACCTTC.

This chain links TRBV11-2 with TRBJ2-3; 16 bases align to TRBD2. Germline CDR1 is SGHAT and CDR2 is FQNNGV. The CDR3 consists of 16 residues. Trimming removed 6 bases from V and 5 bases from J; junction bases left unmatched: 5. In nucleotides, the CDR3 is TGTGCCAGCAGGGGACTAGCGGGAGGGCGAGAAGATACGCAGTATTTT. Amino acids: CASRGLAGGREDTQYF.

In its sample, this clone was seen a few times. The CDR3 sequence is CASSLFIGGRGLYEQYF. The CDR3 bases are TGTGCCAGCAGCTTGTTTATCGGCGGGAGAGGGCTCTACGAGCAGTACTTC. The chain is built from TRBV5-4 and TRBJ2-7, with 7 bases aligning to TRBD2. Per germline, CDR1 SGHNT and CDR2 YYREEE (reference sequence). The junction had 13 bases not matched to a gene; V was cut back by 1 base and J by 3 bases. This CDR3 has 17 amino acids.

This clone has at least ten counts. The J gene is TRBJ2-1, the V gene TRBV19, with 7 bases that match TRBD2. Unmatched junction bases numbered 7, after V lost 5 bases and J lost 9 bases. Germline V lookup: CDR1 LNHDA, CDR2 SQIVND (reference sequence). This CDR3 spans 13 amino acids. The CDR3, as DNA: TGTGCCAGTAGTTTCGGACTAGGGAGTGAGCAGTTCTTC. This encodes CASSFGLGSEQFF.